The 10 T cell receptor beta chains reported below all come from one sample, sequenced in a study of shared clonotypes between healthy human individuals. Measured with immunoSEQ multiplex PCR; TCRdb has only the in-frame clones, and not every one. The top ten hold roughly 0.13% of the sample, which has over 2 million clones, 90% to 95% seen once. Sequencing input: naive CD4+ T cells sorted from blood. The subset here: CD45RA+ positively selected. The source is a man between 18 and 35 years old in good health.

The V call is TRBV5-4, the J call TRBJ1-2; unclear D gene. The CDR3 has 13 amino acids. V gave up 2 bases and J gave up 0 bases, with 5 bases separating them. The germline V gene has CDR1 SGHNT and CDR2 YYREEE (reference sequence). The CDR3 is CASSFNANYGYTF. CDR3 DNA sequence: TGTGCCAGCAGCTTTAACGCTAACTATGGCTACACCTTC.

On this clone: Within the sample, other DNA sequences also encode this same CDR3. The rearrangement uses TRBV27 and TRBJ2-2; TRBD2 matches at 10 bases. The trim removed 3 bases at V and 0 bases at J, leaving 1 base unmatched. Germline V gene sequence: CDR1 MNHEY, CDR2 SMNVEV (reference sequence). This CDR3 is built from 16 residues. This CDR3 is CASSFSGRSNTGELFF. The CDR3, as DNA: TGTGCCAGCAGTTTTAGCGGGAGGTCGAACACCGGGGAGCTGTTTTTT.

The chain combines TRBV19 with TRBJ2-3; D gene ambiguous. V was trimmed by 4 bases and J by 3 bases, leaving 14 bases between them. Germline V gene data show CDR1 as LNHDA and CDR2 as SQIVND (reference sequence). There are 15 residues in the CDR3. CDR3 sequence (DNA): TGTGCCAGTAGTAGGGGATCATTTTTAACAGATACGCAGTATTTT. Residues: CASSRGSFLTDTQYF.

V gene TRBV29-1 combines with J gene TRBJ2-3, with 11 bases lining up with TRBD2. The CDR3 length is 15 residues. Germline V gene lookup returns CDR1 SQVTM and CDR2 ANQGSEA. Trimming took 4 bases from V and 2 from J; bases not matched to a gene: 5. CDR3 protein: CSVGGTSGHTDTQYF. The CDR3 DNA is TGCAGCGTTGGGGGGACTAGCGGACACACAGATACGCAGTATTTT.

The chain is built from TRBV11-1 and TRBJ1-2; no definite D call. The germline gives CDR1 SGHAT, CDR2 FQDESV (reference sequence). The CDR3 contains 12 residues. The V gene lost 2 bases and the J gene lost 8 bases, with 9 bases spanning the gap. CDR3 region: CASSLTMGGYTF. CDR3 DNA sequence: TGTGCCAGCAGCTTAACGATGGGAGGCTACACCTTC.

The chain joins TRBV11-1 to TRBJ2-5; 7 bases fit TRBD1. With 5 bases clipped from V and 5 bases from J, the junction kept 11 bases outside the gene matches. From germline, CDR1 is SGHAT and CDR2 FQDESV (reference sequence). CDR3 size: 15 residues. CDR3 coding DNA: TGTGCCAGCAGCCGGGAAGGGGGCGTAGGGGAGACCCAGTACTTC. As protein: CASSREGGVGETQYF. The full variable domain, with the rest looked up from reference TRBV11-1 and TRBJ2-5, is EAEVAQSPRYKITEKSQAVAFWCDPISGHATLYWYRQILGQGPELLVQFQDESVVDDSQLPKDRFSAERLKGVDSTLKIQPAELGDSAMYLCASSREGGVGETQYFGPGTRLLVL.

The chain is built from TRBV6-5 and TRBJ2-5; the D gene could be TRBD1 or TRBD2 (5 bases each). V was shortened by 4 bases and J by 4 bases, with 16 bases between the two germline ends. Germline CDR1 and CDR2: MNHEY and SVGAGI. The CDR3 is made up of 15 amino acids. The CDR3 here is CASSSAALGPETQYF. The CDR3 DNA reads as TGTGCCAGCAGTTCGGCCGCTCTGGGACCAGAGACCCAGTACTTC.

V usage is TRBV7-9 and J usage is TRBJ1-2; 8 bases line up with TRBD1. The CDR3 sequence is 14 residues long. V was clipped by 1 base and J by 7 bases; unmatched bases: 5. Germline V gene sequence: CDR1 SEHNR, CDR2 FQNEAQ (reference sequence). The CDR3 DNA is TGTGCCAGCAGCTTAGGGACAGGGATCGGTGGCTACACCTTC. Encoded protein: CASSLGTGIGGYTF. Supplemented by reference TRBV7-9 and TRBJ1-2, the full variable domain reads DTGVSQNPRHKITKRGQNVTFRCDPISEHNRLYWYRQTLGQGPEFLTYFQNEAQLEKSRLLSDRFSAERPKGSFSTLEIQRTEQGDSAMYLCASSLGTGIGGYTFGSGTRLTVV.

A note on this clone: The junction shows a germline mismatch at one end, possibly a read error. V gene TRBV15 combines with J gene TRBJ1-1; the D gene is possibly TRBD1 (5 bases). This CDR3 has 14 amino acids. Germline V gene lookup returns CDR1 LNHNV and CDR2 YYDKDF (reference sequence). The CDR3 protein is CATSSFRGNAEAFF. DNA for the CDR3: TGTGCCACCAGCAGCTTCCGGGGGAACGCTGAAGCTTTCTTT. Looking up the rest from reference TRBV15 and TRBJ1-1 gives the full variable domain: DAMVIQNPRYQVTQFGKPVTLSCSQTLNHNVMYWYQQKSSQAPKLLFHYYDKDFNNEADTPDNFQSRRPNTSFCFLDIRSPGLGDTAMYLCATSSFRGNAEAFFGQGTRLTVV.

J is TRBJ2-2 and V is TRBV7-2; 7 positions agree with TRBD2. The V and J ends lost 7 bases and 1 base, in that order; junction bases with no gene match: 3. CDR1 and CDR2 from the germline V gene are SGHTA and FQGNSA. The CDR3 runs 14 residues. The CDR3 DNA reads TGTGCCAGCACCGAGCGGGGGAACACCGGGGAGCTGTTTTTT. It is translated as CASTERGNTGELFF.